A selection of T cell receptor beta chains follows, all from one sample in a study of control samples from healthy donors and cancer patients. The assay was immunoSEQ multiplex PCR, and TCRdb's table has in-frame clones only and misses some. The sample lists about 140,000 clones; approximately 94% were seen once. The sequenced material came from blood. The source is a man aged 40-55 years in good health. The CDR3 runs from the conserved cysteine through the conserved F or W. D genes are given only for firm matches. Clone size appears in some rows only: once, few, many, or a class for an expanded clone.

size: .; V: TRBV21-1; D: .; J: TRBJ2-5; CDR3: CASRMKATSGAQETQYF; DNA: TGTGCCAGCAGGATGAAGGCGACTAGCGGTGCACAAGAGACCCAGTACTTC
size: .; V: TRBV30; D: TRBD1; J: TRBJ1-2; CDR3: CAWSGTGLDYTF; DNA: TGTGCCTGGAGTGGGACAGGCCTCGACTACACCTTC
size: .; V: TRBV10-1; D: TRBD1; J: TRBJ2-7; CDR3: CATSGTAYEQYF; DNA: TGCGCCACCTCCGGGACAGCCTACGAGCAGTACTTC
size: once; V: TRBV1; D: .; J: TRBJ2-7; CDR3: CTSSQGQKGGLTYEQYF; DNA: TGCACCAGCAGCCAAGGCCAGAAGGGGGGTTTAACCTACGAGCAGTACTTC
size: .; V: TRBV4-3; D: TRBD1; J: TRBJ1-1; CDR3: CASSHGQGSPTEAFF; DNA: TGCGCCAGCAGCCATGGACAGGGGTCTCCCACTGAAGCTTTCTTT
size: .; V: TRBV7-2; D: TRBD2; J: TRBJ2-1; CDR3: CASSLVSGGAGEQFF; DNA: TGTGCCAGCAGCTTAGTTAGCGGGGGGGCCGGTGAGCAGTTCTTC
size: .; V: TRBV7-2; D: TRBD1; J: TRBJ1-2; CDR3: CASSLALTTGLYGYTF; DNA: TGTGCCAGCAGCTTAGCCCTTACGACAGGGCTCTATGGCTACACCTTC
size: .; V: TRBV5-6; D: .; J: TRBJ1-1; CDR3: CASIPPGVQSNTEAFF; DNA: TGTGCCAGCATCCCACCCGGTGTACAGAGCAACACTGAAGCTTTCTTT
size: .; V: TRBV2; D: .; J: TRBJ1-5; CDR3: CASSSSWGRQPQHF; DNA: TGTGCCAGCAGCTCAAGCTGGGGAAGGCAGCCCCAGCATTTT
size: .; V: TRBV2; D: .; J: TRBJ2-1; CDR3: CATTNEQTGYNEQFF; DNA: TGTGCCACCACAAACGAACAGACAGGCTACAATGAGCAGTTCTTC
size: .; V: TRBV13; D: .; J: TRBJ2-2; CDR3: CASSLGGSYTGELFF; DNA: TGTGCCAGCAGCTTAGGCGGGAGTTACACCGGGGAGCTGTTTTTT
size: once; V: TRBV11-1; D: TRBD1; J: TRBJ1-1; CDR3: CASSLRQGNTEAFF; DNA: TGTGCCAGCAGCCTACGACAGGGGAACACTGAAGCTTTCTTT
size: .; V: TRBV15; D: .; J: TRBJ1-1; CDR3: CATSREQGTEAFF; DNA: TGTGCCACCAGCAGAGAACAGGGCACTGAAGCTTTCTTT
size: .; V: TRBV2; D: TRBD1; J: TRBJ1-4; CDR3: CASSRDRVEKLFF; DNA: TGTGCCAGCAGCCGGGACAGGGTAGAAAAACTGTTTTTT
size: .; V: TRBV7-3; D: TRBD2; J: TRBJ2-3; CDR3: CASSLGSGGSGYDTQYF; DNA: TGTGCCAGCAGCTTGGGTAGCGGGGGCTCCGGGTACGATACGCAGTATTTT
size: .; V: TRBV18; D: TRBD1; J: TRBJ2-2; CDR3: CASSRDRGTGELFF; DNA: TGTGCCAGCTCACGGGACAGAGGGACCGGGGAGCTGTTTTTT
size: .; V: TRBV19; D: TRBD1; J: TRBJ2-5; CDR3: CASSPRTGEVETQYF; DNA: TGTGCCAGTAGCCCCAGGACAGGGGAGGTAGAGACCCAGTACTTC
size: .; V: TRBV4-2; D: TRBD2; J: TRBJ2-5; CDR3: CASSQDTRGGGETQYF; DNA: TGTGCCAGCAGCCAAGATACGCGGGGGGGCGGAGAGACCCAGTACTTC
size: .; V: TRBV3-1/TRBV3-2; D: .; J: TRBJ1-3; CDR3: CASSGFKTGNTIYF; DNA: TGTGCCAGCAGCGGGTTTAAAACTGGAAACACCATATATTTT
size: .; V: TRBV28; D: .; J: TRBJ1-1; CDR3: CASSLPGSSNTEAFF; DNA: TGTGCCAGCAGTTTGCCGGGGTCATCGAACACTGAAGCTTTCTTT
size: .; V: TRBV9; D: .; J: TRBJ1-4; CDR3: CASAEQSGEKLFF; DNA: TGTGCCAGCGCCGAACAATCGGGTGAAAAACTGTTTTTT
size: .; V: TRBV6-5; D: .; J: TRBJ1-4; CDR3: CASNIGRLNEKLFF; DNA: TGTGCCAGCAACATAGGCAGGCTTAATGAAAAACTGTTTTTT
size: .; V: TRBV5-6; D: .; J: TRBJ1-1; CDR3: CASSLGVEAFF; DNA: TGTGCCAGCAGCCTAGGAGTTGAAGCTTTCTTT
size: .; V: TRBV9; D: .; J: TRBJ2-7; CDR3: CASSPYGQPEQYF; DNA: TGTGCCAGCAGCCCTTACGGGCAGCCAGAGCAGTACTTC
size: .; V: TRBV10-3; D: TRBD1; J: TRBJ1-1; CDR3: CAIKPGQGDTEAFF; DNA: TGTGCCATCAAGCCGGGACAGGGAGACACTGAAGCTTTCTTT
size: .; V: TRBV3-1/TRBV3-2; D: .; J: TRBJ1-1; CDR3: CASSQGTWMNTEAFF; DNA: TGTGCCAGCAGCCAGGGGACGTGGATGAACACTGAAGCTTTCTTT
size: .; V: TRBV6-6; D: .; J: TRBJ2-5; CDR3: CASSYLGGLQETQYF; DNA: TGTGCCAGCAGTTATCTTGGAGGGCTCCAAGAGACCCAGTACTTC
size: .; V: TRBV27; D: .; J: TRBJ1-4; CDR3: CASSLYGTGEKLFF; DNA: TGTGCCAGCAGTTTATACGGGACCGGGGAAAAACTGTTTTTT
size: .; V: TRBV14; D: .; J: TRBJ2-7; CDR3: CASSQERFPGEQYF; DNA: TGTGCCAGCAGCCAAGAAAGGTTCCCTGGAGAACAGTACTTC
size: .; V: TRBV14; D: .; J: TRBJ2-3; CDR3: CASSQFLADTQYF; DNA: TGTGCCAGCAGCCAATTTCTCGCAGATACGCAGTATTTT
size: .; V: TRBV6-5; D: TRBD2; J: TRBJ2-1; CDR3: CASSHRLAGGNEQFF; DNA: TGTGCCAGCAGTCATCGACTAGCGGGAGGCAATGAGCAGTTCTTC
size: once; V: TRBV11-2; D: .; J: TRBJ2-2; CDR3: CASSFETGELFF; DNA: TGTGCCAGCAGCTTCGAAACCGGGGAGCTGTTTTTT